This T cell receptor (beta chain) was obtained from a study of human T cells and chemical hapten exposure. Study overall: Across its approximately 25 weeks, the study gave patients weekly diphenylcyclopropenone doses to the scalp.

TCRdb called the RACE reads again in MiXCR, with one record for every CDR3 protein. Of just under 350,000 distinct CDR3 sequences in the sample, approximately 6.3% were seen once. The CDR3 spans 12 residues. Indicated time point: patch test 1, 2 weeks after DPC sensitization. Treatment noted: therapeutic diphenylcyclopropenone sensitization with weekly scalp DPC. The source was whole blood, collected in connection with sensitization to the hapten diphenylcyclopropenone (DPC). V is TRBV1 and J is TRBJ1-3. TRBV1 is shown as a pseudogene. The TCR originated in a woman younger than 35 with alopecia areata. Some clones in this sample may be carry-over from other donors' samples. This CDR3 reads CTGLYSGNTIYF. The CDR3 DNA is TGCACCGGGTTGTACTCTGGAAACACCATATATTTT.